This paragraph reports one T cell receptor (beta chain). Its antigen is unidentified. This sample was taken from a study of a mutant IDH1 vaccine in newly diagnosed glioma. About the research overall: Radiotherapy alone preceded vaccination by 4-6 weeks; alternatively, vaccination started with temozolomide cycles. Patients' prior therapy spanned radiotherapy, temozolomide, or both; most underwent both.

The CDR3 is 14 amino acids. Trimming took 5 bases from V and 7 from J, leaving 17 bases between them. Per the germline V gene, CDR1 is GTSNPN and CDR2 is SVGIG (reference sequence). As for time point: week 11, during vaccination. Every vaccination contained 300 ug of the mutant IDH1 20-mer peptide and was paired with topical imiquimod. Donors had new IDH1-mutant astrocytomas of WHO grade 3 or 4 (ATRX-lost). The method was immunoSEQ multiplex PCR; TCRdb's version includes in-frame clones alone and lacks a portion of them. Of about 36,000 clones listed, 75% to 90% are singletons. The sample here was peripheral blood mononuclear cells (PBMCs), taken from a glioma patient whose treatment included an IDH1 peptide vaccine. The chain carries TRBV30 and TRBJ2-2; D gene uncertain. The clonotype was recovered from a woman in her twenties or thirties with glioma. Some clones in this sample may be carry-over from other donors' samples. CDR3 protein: CAWLARTFDGELFF. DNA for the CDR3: TGTGCCTGGCTCGCGCGAACTTTTGACGGGGAGCTGTTTTTT.